This T cell receptor (beta chain) was recorded in a study of blood T cell repertoires in COVID-19. In the study overall: COVID-19 samples, acute and convalescent, were from the United States, Italy and Spain. From T cells, B-cell-depleted T cells, or PBMCs came the material, which was cDNA or gDNA.

Trimming took 5 bases from V and 4 from J; bases not matched to a gene: 6. The V gene's germline CDR1 is MDHEN and CDR2 SYDVKM. The CDR3 consists of 14 residues. Study processing details: Estimation of nucleated cell counts relied on the amplification of reference gene primers. Only in-frame clones appear in the TCRdb table, and some are missing; sequencing was by immunoSEQ multiplex PCR. V, J and clone size reflect that table, while D and trimming were determined from the DNA. The sample contains roughly 200,000 clones, approximately 79% of which appear only once. This study enrolled people aged about 18 to 100 from 24 US geographic areas.

This sequence was found in a woman in her sixties or seventies with acute COVID-19. The sequencing sample was made of PBMCs or T cells enriched from blood (not recorded which). The rearrangement links TRBV28 to TRBJ2-5, with 8 bases aligning to TRBD1. The DNA of the CDR3 is TGTGCCAGCAGTCCGGACAGGGTTCGAGAGACCCAGTACTTC. This translates into CASSPDRVRETQYF.